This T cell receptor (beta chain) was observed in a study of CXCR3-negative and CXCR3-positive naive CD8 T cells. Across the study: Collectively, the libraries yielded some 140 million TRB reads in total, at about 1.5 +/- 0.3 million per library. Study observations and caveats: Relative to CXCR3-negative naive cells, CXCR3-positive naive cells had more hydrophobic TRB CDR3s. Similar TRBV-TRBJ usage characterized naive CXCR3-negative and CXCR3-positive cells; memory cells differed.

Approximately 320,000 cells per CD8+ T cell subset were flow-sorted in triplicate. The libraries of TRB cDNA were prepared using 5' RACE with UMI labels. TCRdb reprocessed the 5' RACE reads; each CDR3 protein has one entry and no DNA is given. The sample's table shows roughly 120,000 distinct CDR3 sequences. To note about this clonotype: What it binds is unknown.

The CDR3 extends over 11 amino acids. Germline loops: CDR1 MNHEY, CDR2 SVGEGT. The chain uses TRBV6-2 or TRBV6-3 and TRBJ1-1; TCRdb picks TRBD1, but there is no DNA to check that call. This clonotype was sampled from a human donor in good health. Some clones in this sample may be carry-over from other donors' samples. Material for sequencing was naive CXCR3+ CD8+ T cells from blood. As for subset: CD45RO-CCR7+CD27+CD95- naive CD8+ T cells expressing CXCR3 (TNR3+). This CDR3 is CATGQGNEAFF.